The clone carrying this TCR beta chain was counted ten times or more. CDR1 and CDR2 (germline): DFQATT, SNEGSKA (reference sequence). The length of the CDR3 is 17 residues. V was pared by 1 base and J by 0 bases, with 15 bases between. Patients underwent thyroid surgery, and none had received any treatment before it. The data were obtained in a study of metastatic and nonmetastatic thyroid tumors. Study-wide background: Comparison of repertoires was carried out across blood and tumor or nodule tissue from malignant and benign thyroid patients.

Original data processing: Clinicopathological groups of papillary thyroid cancer showed CDR3 differences that were used to build a distant-metastasis classifier. MiXCR reprocessed the PCR reads for TCRdb. TCRdb, rather than the study authors, made the V and J calls. Counted here are 20,000 or so clones, about a quarter occurring once; the ten biggest clones make up 6.1%. The TCR originated in a female donor with papillary thyroid cancer or a benign thyroid nodule (not recorded which). Some clones in this sample may be carry-over from other donors' samples. The material sequenced was blood. The chain recombines TRBV20-1 with TRBJ1-4; perhaps TRBD1 as D (6 bases). The CDR3 is CSARAIPQGATNEKLFF. The CDR3 DNA reads TGCAGTGCTAGAGCAATCCCACAGGGAGCAACTAATGAAAAACTGTTTTTT.